The 6 T cell receptor beta chains given below trace back to one sample, sequenced in a study of cytomegalovirus exposure and HLA in healthy donors. 60 Vbeta and 13 Jbeta primers were used in PCR. The repertoire was sequenced with immunoSEQ multiplex PCR; TCRdb's copy has only in-frame clones and lacks some. This sample carries 120,000 to 150,000 clones, roughly 80% of them seen once, and the ten largest clones take about 6.7%. Sequences were obtained from PBMCs. All receptors derive from a woman aged 40 to 50 in good health and CMV-seropositive.

The chain couples TRBV5-1 to TRBJ1-1; the match to TRBD1 covers 7 bases. Losses at the gene ends were 1 base for V and 0 bases for J; bases not matched to a gene: 6. The CDR3 is 16 residues long. The V gene's germline CDR1 is SGHRS and CDR2 YFSETQ. Here the CDR3 DNA reads TGCGCCAGCAGCTTGACAGGGGACCCCATGAACACTGAAGCTTTCTTT. It encodes CASSLTGDPMNTEAFF.

The rearrangement links TRBV10-1 to TRBJ1-1; D is perhaps TRBD1 (5 bases). Trimming removed 8 bases at V and 0 bases at J, with 10 bases between. Germline CDR1 is WNHNN and CDR2 is SYGVQD (reference sequence). The CDR3 is made up of 13 amino acids. The CDR3 loop is CASETDLNTEAFF. As DNA, the CDR3 is TGCGCCAGCGAGACAGATCTGAACACTGAAGCTTTCTTT.

This chain joins TRBV6-5 and TRBJ2-7; D is undetermined. The CDR3 is made up of 14 amino acids. V gave up 4 bases and J gave up 2 bases, with 12 bases separating them. Germline loops: CDR1 MNHEY, CDR2 SVGAGI. CDR3 DNA: TGTGCCAGCAGTTCCGGTCCCAGGACCTACGAGCAGTACTTC. Translation: CASSSGPRTYEQYF.

This chain uses TRBV5-1 with TRBJ2-1, with TRBD2 identical over 11 bases. Germline lookup yields CDR1 SGHRS and CDR2 YFSETQ. V shed 4 bases, J shed 3 bases, and the junction held 9 bases outside the gene matches. CDR3 size: 17 residues. For the CDR3, the DNA is TGCGCCAGCAGCCCAGACCCGACTAGCGGGGACTACAATGAGCAGTTCTTC. This codes for CASSPDPTSGDYNEQFF.

This clone has just a few counts. V is TRBV10-2 and J is TRBJ2-5, with D tentatively TRBD2 (6 bases). Germline lookup yields CDR1 WSHSY and CDR2 SAAADI. The CDR3 is made up of 12 amino acids. Trimming stripped 2 bases from V and 5 bases from J, with 6 bases between. The CDR3 loop is CASSEGGETQYF. DNA for the CDR3: TGCGCCAGCAGTGAGGGGGGGGAGACCCAGTACTTC.

This clone was observed a few times. Written as DNA, the CDR3 is TGTGCCAGCAGCGGAGGAGGGACTAGCCTCAATGAGCAGTTCTTC. Residues: CASSGGGTSLNEQFF. The chain combines TRBV5-4 with TRBJ2-1, with 9 bases aligning to TRBD2. From germline, CDR1 is SGHNT and CDR2 YYREEE (reference sequence). This CDR3 has 15 residues. With 4 bases clipped from V and 6 bases from J, the junction kept 8 bases outside the gene matches.